Listed here are 25 T cell receptor beta chains from one sample, sequenced in a study of blood T cell repertoires in COVID-19. TCRdb's table, derived via immunoSEQ multiplex PCR, lists solely in-frame clones and lacks some. The data hold about 100,000 clones, with 75% to 90% observed a single time. Sequenced material: peripheral blood. These receptors all stem from an older woman with active or convalescent COVID-19.

The CDR3 loop reads CASSGTGGYEQYF. The CDR3 bases are TGTGCCAGTAGCGGGACAGGGGGCTACGAGCAGTACTTC. The genes are TRBV19 and TRBJ2-7, with 11 bases that match TRBD1. Germline values: CDR1 LNHDA, CDR2 SQIVND (reference sequence). J lost 3 bases, V lost 6 bases, and 1 base had no gene match. This CDR3 contains 13 residues.

This chain links TRBV2 with TRBJ1-5; D is ambiguous. The CDR3 spans 12 residues. The germline V gene encodes CDR1 SNHLY and CDR2 FYNNEI. V was clipped by 3 bases and J by 7 bases, with 7 bases between them. In nucleotides, the CDR3 is TGTGCCAGCAGTGAGGAGATCCAGCCCCAGCATTTT. Amino acids: CASSEEIQPQHF.

This clone was counted between two and nine times. The chain uses TRBV30 and TRBJ2-1, with 9 bases matching TRBD1. The junction had 3 bases not matched to a gene; V was cut back by 2 bases and J by 1 base. Per germline, CDR1 GTSNPN and CDR2 SVGIG (reference sequence). This CDR3 contains 15 residues. This CDR3 reads CAWSIGQGSYNEQFF. CDR3 sequence (DNA): TGTGCCTGGAGTATAGGACAGGGGTCCTACAATGAGCAGTTCTTC.

The chain joins TRBV9 to TRBJ2-1; 8 nucleotides match TRBD1. Trimming took 2 bases from V and 10 from J; bases not matched to a gene: 5. Germline CDR1 is SGDLS and CDR2 is YYNGEE. The CDR3 contains 13 residues. The CDR3 sequence is CASSVGTGQEQFF. The CDR3 DNA is TGTGCCAGCAGCGTCGGGACAGGACAAGAGCAGTTCTTC.

This chain joins TRBV5-1 and TRBJ2-2; the match to TRBD1 covers 7 bases. The CDR3 sequence is 14 residues long. V dropped 1 base and J dropped 3; count of bases not matched to a gene: 0. CDR1 and CDR2 (germline): SGHRS, YFSETQ. Here the CDR3 DNA reads TGCGCCAGCAGCTTGACAGGGGACACCGGGGAGCTGTTTTTT. Translating it yields CASSLTGDTGELFF.

The chain has TRBV2 and TRBJ1-4, with TRBD1 as a possible D gene (5 bases). Germline CDR1 SNHLY, CDR2 FYNNEI. The CDR3 runs 13 residues. Trimming pared 7 bases from V and 1 base from J, leaving 7 bases between. CDR3 region: CASTDITNEKLFF. In DNA form, the CDR3 reads TGTGCCAGCACGGACATAACTAATGAAAAACTGTTTTTT.

This clone was detected only once. One junction end does not reproduce the germline sequence, and a read error may be involved. This sequence joins TRBV5-4 and TRBJ1-1, with D uncertain. The CDR3 covers 13 residues. Per germline, CDR1 SGHNT and CDR2 YYREEE (reference sequence). CDR3: CASSLFANQDLDF. CDR3 coding DNA: TGTGCCAGCAGCTTGTTTGCCAATCAGGACTTAGACTTT.

The chain uses TRBV9 and TRBJ1-1; 7 bases are a match to TRBD1. CDR1 SGDLS and CDR2 YYNGEE come from the germline V gene. V shed 6 bases and J 5 bases; nucleotides not matched to a gene: 10. The CDR3 runs to 14 residues. The CDR3 loop reads CASTKGGGGTEAFF. The CDR3 nucleotides are TGTGCCAGCACCAAAGGGGGCGGAGGGACTGAAGCTTTCTTT.

This chain joins TRBV28 and TRBJ2-7, with 12 positions matching TRBD1. Germline V gene data show CDR1 as MDHEN and CDR2 as SYDVKM. The ends lost 4 bases at V and 0 bases at J; junction bases unmatched: 7. This CDR3 is 17 amino acids long. The CDR3 DNA is TGTGCCAGCAGTTCCCCAGGGACAGGGGGCCCCTCCTACGAGCAGTACTTC. Its translation is CASSSPGTGGPSYEQYF.

CDR3 in DNA: TGCGCCAGCAGCCAAGGACAGGGAACCTACAATGAGCAGTTCTTC. Amino acids: CASSQGQGTYNEQFF. J is TRBJ2-1 and V is TRBV4-1, with 7 bases lining up with TRBD1. The CDR3 is 15 residues long. Germline CDR1 reads MGHRA; CDR2 reads YSYEKL. The V segment lost 1 base and the J segment 2 bases; nucleotides outside the gene matches: 2.

This chain uses TRBV14 with TRBJ1-6; 7 positions agree with TRBD1. CDR1 is SGHDN, CDR2 FVKESK, per germline. Germline trimming cut 5 bases from V and 7 bases from J; bases unmatched to any gene: 8. The CDR3 is 15 residues long. The CDR3 coding sequence is TGTGCCAGCAGCGCAAAAAGGACAGGCAATTCACCCCTCCACTTT. This translates into CASSAKRTGNSPLHF.

V and J are TRBV4-3 and TRBJ1-6; 11 nucleotides agree with TRBD1. CDR3 length equals 17 residues. V lost 3 bases, J lost 7 bases, and 8 bases stayed unmatched. Germline CDR1 is LGHNA and CDR2 is YSLEER. This CDR3 reads CASSQNPGTGGNSPLHF. CDR3 DNA sequence: TGCGCCAGCAGCCAGAACCCTGGGACAGGGGGAAATTCACCCCTCCACTTT.

CDR3 DNA: TGCGCCAGCAGCTCACAGCCGGGACACGATTTAGTGGGAAACATTCAGTACTTC. Its protein is CASSSQPGHDLVGNIQYF. V usage is TRBV5-1 and J usage is TRBJ2-4, with D perhaps TRBD1 (6 bases). The ends were cut back, 3 bases at V and 6 bases at J, with 25 bases in the middle. From germline, CDR1 is SGHRS and CDR2 YFSETQ. The CDR3 is made up of 18 amino acids.

This chain links TRBV10-3 with TRBJ2-3; TRBD2 matches at 9 bases. J lost 4 bases, V lost 4 bases, and 3 bases had no gene match. The CDR3 covers 14 residues. The germline gives CDR1 ENHRY, CDR2 SYGVKD. The CDR3 sequence: CAISGAGGADTQYF. As DNA, the CDR3 is TGTGCCATCAGTGGAGCGGGAGGAGCAGATACGCAGTATTTT.

CDR3 nucleotide sequence: TGTGCCAGCAGTGAAGACTACACAGATACGCAGTATTTT. It is translated as CASSEDYTDTQYF. The chain employs TRBV6-1 and TRBJ2-3; no clear D gene. Germline V lookup: CDR1 MNHNS, CDR2 SASEGT. Trimming stripped 1 base from V and 2 bases from J, with 4 bases between. There are 13 residues in the CDR3.

This chain uses TRBV7-6 with TRBJ2-7; D is undetermined. The V and J ends lost 2 bases and 4 bases respectively, with 15 bases between them. From germline, CDR1 is SGHVS and CDR2 FNYEAQ. The CDR3 runs 15 residues. CDR3 nucleotides: TGTGCCAGCAGCTTAAGCTCAAGCCCCAATTACGAGCAGTACTTC. Protein product: CASSLSSSPNYEQYF.

The chain is built from TRBV7-8 and TRBJ1-2; 7 bases map to TRBD1. CDR1 SGHVS and CDR2 FQNEAQ come from the germline V gene. The CDR3 loop spans 15 amino acids. The V segment lost 5 bases and the J segment 0 bases; nucleotides outside the gene matches: 6. CDR3 sequence (DNA): TGTGCCAGCAGCGCACAGGGGAAAACTAACTATGGCTACACCTTC. Amino acid sequence: CASSAQGKTNYGYTF.

The rearrangement joins TRBV4-1 to TRBJ2-2; the match to TRBD2 covers 7 bases. Trimming cost V 2 bases and J 4 bases; bases outside gene matches: 4. The CDR3 is 15 amino acids. Germline values: CDR1 MGHRA, CDR2 YSYEKL. The CDR3 DNA follows: TGCGCCAGCAGCCAAAGGGGACTACCCACCGGGGAGCTGTTTTTT. Its protein product is CASSQRGLPTGELFF.

This chain joins TRBV18 and TRBJ2-1; tentative D call: TRBD1 (5 bases). V was clipped by 3 bases and J by 4 bases, with 7 bases between them. The CDR3 is 13 amino acids. Per germline, CDR1 KGHSH and CDR2 LQKENI. Here the CDR3 DNA reads TGTGCCAGCTCACCTAACAGGTACAATGAGCAGTTCTTC. Encoded protein: CASSPNRYNEQFF.

The chain combines TRBV5-1 with TRBJ1-6; the D gene is possibly TRBD1 (6 bases). V was trimmed by 6 bases and J by 7 bases, leaving 11 bases between them. The CDR3 is 13 residues long. CDR1 SGHRS and CDR2 YFSETQ come from the germline V gene. The CDR3 DNA reads TGCGCCAGCACGGTTCAGGGGAATTCACCCCTCCACTTT. Its translation: CASTVQGNSPLHF. The full variable domain, in which reference TRBV5-1 and TRBJ1-6 provide the parts outside the CDR3, is KAGVTQTPRYLIKTRGQQVTLSCSPISGHRSVSWYQQTPGQGLQFLFEYFSETQRNKGNFPGRFSGRQFSNSRSEMNVSTLELGDSALYLCASTVQGNSPLHFGNGTRLTVT.

The chain recombines TRBV5-1 with TRBJ1-1; maybe TRBD1 (6 bases). V was trimmed by 3 bases and J by 6 bases, leaving 15 bases between them. This CDR3 comprises 14 residues. Germline values: CDR1 SGHRS, CDR2 YFSETQ. CDR3: CASSSPDRNAEAFF. The CDR3 bases are TGCGCCAGCAGCTCACCCGACAGGAATGCTGAAGCTTTCTTT. The whole variable domain, remainder taken from reference TRBV5-1 and TRBJ1-1, is KAGVTQTPRYLIKTRGQQVTLSCSPISGHRSVSWYQQTPGQGLQFLFEYFSETQRNKGNFPGRFSGRQFSNSRSEMNVSTLELGDSALYLCASSSPDRNAEAFFGQGTRLTVV.

The chain joins TRBV10-3 to TRBJ2-2, with TRBD2 identical over 15 bases. J lost 5 bases, V lost 2 bases, and 9 bases had no gene match. Germline assignment: CDR1 ENHRY and CDR2 SYGVKD. The length of the CDR3 is 19 residues. The CDR3 DNA reads TGTGCCATCAGTGAGCCTCCGGGACTAGCGGGAGGTAGGACCGGGGAGCTGTTTTTT. It codes for CAISEPPGLAGGRTGELFF.

The V gene is TRBV3-1 (or the pseudogene TRBV3-2), the J gene TRBJ2-3; perhaps TRBD2 as D (6 bases). The CDR3 is 16 residues long. Germline lookup yields CDR1 LGHDT and CDR2 YNNKEL (reference sequence). The V and J ends lost 3 bases and 6 bases respectively, with 19 bases between them. Written as DNA, the CDR3 is TGTGCCAGCAGCCAGGTTCCGGGACTGTACCGGGATACGCAGTATTTT. The encoded protein is CASSQVPGLYRDTQYF.

The chain is built from TRBV5-4 and TRBJ2-1; D perhaps matches TRBD2 (6 bases). The CDR3 sequence is 15 residues long. The V gene's germline CDR1 is SGHNT and CDR2 YYREEE (reference sequence). The ends were cut back, 2 bases at V and 5 bases at J, with 14 bases in the middle. CDR3 DNA sequence: TGTGCCAGCAGCTTCCAGGGAGGTGCTAACAATGAGCAGTTCTTC. Translating it yields CASSFQGGANNEQFF.

This sequence joins TRBV6-5 and TRBJ1-6; D remains unclear. The CDR3 covers 15 residues. Trimming removed 0 bases from V and 7 bases from J, with 10 bases in between. CDR1 and CDR2 from the germline V gene are MNHEY and SVGAGI. CDR3 bases: TGTGCCAGCAGTTACTCGACGACTTCAAATTCACCCCTCCACTTT. Its translation is CASSYSTTSNSPLHF.